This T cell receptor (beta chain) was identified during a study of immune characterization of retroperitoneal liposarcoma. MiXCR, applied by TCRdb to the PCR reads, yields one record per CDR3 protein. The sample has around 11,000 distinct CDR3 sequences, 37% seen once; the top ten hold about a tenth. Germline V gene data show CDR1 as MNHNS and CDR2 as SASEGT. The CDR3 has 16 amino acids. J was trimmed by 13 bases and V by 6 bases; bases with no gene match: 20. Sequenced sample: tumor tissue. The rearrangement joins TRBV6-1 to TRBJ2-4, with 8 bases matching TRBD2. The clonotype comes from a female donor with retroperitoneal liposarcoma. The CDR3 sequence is CASSPQVTGGVDEQYF. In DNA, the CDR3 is TGTGCCAGCAGCCCCCAGGTGACGGGAGGGGTAGATGAGCAGTACTTC.